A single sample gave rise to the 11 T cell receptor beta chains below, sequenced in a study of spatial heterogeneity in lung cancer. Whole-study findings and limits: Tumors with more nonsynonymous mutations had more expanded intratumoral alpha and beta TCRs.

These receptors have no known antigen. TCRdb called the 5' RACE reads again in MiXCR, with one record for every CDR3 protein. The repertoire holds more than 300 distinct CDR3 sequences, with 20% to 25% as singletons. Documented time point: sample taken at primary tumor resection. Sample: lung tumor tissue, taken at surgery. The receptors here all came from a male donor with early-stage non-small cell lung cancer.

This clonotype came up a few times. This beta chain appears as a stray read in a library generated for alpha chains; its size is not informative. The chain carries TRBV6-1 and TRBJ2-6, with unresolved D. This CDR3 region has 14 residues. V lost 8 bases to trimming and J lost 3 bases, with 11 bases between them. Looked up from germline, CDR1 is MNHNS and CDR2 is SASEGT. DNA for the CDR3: TGTGCCAGCTTCTACGCTAGTGGGGCCAACGTCCTGACTTTC. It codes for CASFYASGANVLTF.

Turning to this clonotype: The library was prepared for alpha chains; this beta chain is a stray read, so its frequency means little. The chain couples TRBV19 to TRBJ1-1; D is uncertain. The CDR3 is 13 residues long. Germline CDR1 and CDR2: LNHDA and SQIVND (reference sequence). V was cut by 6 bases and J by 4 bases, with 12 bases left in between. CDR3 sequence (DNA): TGTGCCAGTAGAGCCGAGGGCGGCACTGAAGCTTTCTTT. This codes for CASRAEGGTEAFF.

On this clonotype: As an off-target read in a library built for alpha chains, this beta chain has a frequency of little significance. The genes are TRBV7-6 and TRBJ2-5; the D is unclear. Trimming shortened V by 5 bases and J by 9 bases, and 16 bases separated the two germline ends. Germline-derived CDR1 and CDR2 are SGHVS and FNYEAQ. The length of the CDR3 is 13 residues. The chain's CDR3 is CASSPDTNLAQYF. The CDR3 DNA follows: TGTGCCAGCAGCCCCGACACCAATCTGGCCCAGTACTTC.

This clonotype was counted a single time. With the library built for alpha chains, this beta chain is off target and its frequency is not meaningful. CDR3 in amino acids: CASSQEGDQGYEQYF. In DNA form, the CDR3 reads TGCGCCAGCAGCCAAGAGGGTGACCAGGGGTACGAGCAGTACTTC. V usage is TRBV4-3 and J usage is TRBJ2-7, with TRBD1 as a possible D gene (6 bases). Germline V gives CDR1 LGHNA, CDR2 YSLEER. With 0 bases removed from V and 4 bases from J, the gap between germline ends came to 13 bases. CDR3 size: 15 residues.

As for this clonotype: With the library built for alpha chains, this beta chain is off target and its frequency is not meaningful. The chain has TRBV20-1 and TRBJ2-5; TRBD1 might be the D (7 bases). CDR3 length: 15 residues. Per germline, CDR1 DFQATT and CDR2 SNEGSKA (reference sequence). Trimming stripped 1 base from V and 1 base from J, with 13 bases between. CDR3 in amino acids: CSARGAGGLQETQYF. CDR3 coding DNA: TGCAGTGCTAGAGGGGCAGGGGGGCTCCAAGAGACCCAGTACTTC.

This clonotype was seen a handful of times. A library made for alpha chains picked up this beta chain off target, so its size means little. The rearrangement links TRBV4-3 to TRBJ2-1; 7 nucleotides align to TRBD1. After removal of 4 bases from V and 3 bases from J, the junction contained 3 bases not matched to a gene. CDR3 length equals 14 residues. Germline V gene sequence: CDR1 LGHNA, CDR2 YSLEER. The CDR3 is CASSLDRNYNEQFF. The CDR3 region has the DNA TGCGCCAGCAGCCTGGACAGGAACTACAATGAGCAGTTCTTC.

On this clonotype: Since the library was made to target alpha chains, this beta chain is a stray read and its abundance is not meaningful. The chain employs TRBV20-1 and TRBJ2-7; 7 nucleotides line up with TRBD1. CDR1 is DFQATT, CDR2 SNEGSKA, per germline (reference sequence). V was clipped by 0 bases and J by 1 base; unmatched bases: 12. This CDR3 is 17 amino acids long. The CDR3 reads CSARDPQSKGASYEQYF. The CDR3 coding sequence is TGCAGTGCTAGAGATCCCCAGAGTAAGGGGGCTTCCTACGAGCAGTACTTC.

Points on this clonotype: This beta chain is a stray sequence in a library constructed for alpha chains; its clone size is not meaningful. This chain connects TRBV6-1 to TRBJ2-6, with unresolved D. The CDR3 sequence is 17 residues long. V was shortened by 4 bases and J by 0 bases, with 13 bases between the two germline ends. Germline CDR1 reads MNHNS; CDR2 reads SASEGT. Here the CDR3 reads CASSVRVTSSGANVLTF. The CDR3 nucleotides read TGTGCCAGCAGTGTCCGGGTTACCAGCTCTGGGGCCAACGTCCTGACTTTC.

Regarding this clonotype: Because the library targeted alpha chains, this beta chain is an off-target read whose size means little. The CDR3 DNA reads as TGTGCCAGCAGCTTAGACCTGGCCGAGCAGTACTTC. It encodes CASSLDLAEQYF. The chain links TRBV7-2 to TRBJ2-7, with no clear D. V lost 1 base to trimming and J lost 6 bases, with 7 bases between them. CDR3 length: 12 residues. Germline V gene lookup returns CDR1 SGHTA and CDR2 FQGNSA.

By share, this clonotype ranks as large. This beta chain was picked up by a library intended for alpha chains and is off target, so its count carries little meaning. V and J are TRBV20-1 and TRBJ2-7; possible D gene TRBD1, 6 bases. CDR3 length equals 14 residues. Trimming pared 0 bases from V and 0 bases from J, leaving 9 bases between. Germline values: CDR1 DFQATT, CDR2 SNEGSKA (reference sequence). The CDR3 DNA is TGCAGTGCTAGAGATGGACAGATCTCCTACGAGCAGTACTTC. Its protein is CSARDGQISYEQYF.

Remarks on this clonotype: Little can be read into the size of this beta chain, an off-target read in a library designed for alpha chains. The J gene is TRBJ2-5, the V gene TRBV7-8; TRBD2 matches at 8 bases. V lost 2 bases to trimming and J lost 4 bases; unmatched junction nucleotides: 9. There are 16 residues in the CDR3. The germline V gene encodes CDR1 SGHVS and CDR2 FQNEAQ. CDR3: CASSLTGGAFVETQYF. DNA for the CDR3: TGTGCCAGCAGCTTAACCGGGGGGGCCTTCGTAGAGACCCAGTACTTC. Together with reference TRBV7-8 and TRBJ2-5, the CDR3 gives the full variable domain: GAGVSQSPRYKVAKRGQDVALRCDPISGHVSLFWYQQALGQGPEFLTYFQNEAQLDKSGLPSDRFFAERPEGSVSTLKIQRTQQEDSAVYLCASSLTGGAFVETQYFGPGTRLLVL.